Detailed here is one T cell receptor (beta chain). Its antigen is unknown. Trimming stripped 8 bases from V and 5 bases from J, with 9 bases between. The CDR3 totals 12 residues. Per the germline V gene, CDR1 is SNHLY and CDR2 is FYNNEI. Blood collection times were about day -28 and days 30, 100, 180 posttransplant. The data derive from a study of T cell clonotyping in hematopoietic cell transplantation. Study conclusions and caveats: Pathologically expanded recipient clonotypes increased progressively from day 30 to day 180 as diversity fell.

Measured with immunoSEQ multiplex PCR; TCRdb has only the in-frame clones, and not every one. This sample has 6,000 or so clones, with around four fifths found just once. The sequence derives from a male patient in his 70s who had an allogeneic stem cell transplant from an unrelated donor, so T cells may come from the graft donor. Some clones in this sample may be carry-over from other donors' samples. This sequence joins TRBV2 and TRBJ2-2; possible D gene TRBD2, 6 bases. Sample: peripheral blood mononuclear cells, taken 180 days after allogeneic stem cell transplant. This chain's CDR3 is CASVGGTGELFF. The DNA of the CDR3 is TGTGCCAGCGTTGGGGGGACCGGGGAGCTGTTTTTT.